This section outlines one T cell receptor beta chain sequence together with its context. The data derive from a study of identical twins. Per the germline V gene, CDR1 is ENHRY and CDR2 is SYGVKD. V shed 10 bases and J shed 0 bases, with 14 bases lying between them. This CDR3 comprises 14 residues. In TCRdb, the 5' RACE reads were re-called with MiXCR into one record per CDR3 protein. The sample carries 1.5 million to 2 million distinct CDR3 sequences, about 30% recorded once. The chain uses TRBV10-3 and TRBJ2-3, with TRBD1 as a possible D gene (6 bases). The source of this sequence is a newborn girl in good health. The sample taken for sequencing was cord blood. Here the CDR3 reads CATEQGPSTDTQYF. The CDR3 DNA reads TGTGCCACCGAACAGGGCCCTAGCACAGATACGCAGTATTTT.